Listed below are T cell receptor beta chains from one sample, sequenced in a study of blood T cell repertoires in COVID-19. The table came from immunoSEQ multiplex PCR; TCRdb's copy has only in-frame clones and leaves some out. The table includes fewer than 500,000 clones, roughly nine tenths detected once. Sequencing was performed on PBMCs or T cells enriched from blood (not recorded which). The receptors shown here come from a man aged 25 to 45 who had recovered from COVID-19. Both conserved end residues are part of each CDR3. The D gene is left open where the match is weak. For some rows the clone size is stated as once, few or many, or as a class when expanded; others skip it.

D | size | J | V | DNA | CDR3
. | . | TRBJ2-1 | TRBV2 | TGTGCCAGCAGTGAAGTAGGCGGGGCGTCTTGGCGGGAGCAGTTCTTC | CASSEVGGASWREQFF
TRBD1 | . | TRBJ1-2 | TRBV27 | TGTGCCAGCAGTTTGTATGACAGGGGTGGTGGCTACACCTTC | CASSLYDRGGGYTF
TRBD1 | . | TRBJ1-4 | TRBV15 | TGTGCCACCAGCAGACCCGGGACAGGGGGCGTTCGGATCGGAAAACTGTTTTTT | CATSRPGTGGVRIGKLFF
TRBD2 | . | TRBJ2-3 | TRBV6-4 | TGTGCCAGCTCGACTAGCGGGAGGTCGCTGCGTAACACAGATACGCAGTATTTT | CASSTSGRSLRNTDTQYF
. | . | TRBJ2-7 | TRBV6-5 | TGTGCCAGCAGTTATAGGGGGGGGGCGCCACCCTACGAGCAGTACTTC | CASSYRGGAPPYEQYF
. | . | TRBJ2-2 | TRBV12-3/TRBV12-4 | TGTGCCAGCAGTTTAGTGCGGACCGGGGAGCTGTTTTTT | CASSLVRTGELFF
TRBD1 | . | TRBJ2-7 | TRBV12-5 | TGTGCTAGTGGTTTGGTACCAGGGACAGGGAGTGGCGAGCAGTACTTC | CASGLVPGTGSGEQYF
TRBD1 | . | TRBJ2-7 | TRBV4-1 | TGCGCCAGCAGCCTCAATACAGGGGAATTCTCCTACGAGCAGTACTTC | CASSLNTGEFSYEQYF
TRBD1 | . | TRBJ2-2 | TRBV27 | TGTGCCAGCACAAAAGGGGGCCTCATCACCGGGGAGCTGTTTTTT | CASTKGGLITGELFF
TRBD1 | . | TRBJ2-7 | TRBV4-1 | TGCGCCAGCAGCGGGACAGAGGAATCCCGCTACGAGCAGTACTTC | CASSGTEESRYEQYF
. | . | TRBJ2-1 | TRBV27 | TGTGCCAGCAGTCTCGGACAGACCCGCGATGAGCAGTTCTTC | CASSLGQTRDEQFF
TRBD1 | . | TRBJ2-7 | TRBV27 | TGTGCCAGCAGCTTAGGGACAGGCCCCTACGAGCAGTACTTC | CASSLGTGPYEQYF
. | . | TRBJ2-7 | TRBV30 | TGTGCCTACGGACAGCCCAGCTCCTACGAGCAGTACTTC | CAYGQPSSYEQYF
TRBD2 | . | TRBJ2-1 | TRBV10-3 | TGTGCCATCAGTGAGTTGAGCGGGAGCGGGGACAATGAGCAGTTCTTC | CAISELSGSGDNEQFF
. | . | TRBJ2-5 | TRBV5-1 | TGCGCCAGCAGCTTTAGCAACCGTAATAAAGAGACCCAGTACTTC | CASSFSNRNKETQYF
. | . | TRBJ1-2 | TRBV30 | TGTGCCTGGAGTGACCAAGGAGAAGCTAACTATGGCTACACCTTC | CAWSDQGEANYGYTF
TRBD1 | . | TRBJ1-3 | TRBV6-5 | TGTGCCAGCTTCAGGACAGGAGGTTCTGGAAACACCATATATTTT | CASFRTGGSGNTIYF
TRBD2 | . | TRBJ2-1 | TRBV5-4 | TGTGCCAGCAGCTCCCCATGGGGATACAAAGCGGGGTCGTCGGGAGAGCAGTTCTTC | CASSSPWGYKAGSSGEQFF
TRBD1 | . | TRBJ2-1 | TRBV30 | TGTGCCTGGAAGGGACAGGGCTACAATGAGCAGTTCTTC | CAWKGQGYNEQFF
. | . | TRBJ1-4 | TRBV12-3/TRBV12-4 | TGTGCCAGCAGTTTCAGTTATAAAGAAAAACTGTTTTTT | CASSFSYKEKLFF
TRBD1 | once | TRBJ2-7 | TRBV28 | TGTGCCAGCCAATTCCGGGACAGGGCCTACGAGCAGTACTTC | CASQFRDRAYEQYF
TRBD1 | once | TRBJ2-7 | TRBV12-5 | TGTGCTAGTGGCAATAACAGGGGGATAAGCGAGCAGTACTTC | CASGNNRGISEQYF
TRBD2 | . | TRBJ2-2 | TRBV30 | TGTGCCTGGGGTTTAGGGCTAGCGGGAGTTGAAGGGGAGCTGTTTTTT | CAWGLGLAGVEGELFF
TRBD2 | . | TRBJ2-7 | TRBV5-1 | TGCGCCAGCAGCTTGGGTGGTACTAGCGGGAGCGGAGCCTACGAGCAGTACTTC | CASSLGGTSGSGAYEQYF
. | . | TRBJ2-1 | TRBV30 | TGTGCCTGGAGACCCCGCGGGCGCCTAAGAGGCAATGAGCAGTTCTTC | CAWRPRGRLRGNEQFF
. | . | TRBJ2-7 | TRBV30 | TGTGCCTGGAGTGGTAGCGGAGCCCCCTACGAGCAGTACTTC | CAWSGSGAPYEQYF
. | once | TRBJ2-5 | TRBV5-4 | TGTGCCAGCAGCTTGGACGGGCGGGCGGATGAAGAGACCCAGTACTTC | CASSLDGRADEETQYF
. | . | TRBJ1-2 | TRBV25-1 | TGTGCCAGCAGTGAATTGGGCGGACAGAGCGGCTACACCTTC | CASSELGGQSGYTF
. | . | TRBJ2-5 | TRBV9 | TGTGCCAGCAGCGTATTAGGGGAGGTCCAAGAGACCCAGTACTTC | CASSVLGEVQETQYF
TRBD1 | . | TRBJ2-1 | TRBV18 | TGTGCCAGCTCGCTAGAGGACAGGGCTGAGCAGTTCTTC | CASSLEDRAEQFF
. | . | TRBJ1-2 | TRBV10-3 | TGTGCCATCAGTGCAGGGCAGAACTATGGCTACACCTTC | CAISAGQNYGYTF
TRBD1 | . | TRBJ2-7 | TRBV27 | TGTGCCAGCAGTTCCACAGGGGGGACCTACGAGCAGTACTTC | CASSSTGGTYEQYF
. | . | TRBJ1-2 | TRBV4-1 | TGCGCCAGCAGCCGGACATCGGGTAACTATGGCTACACCTTC | CASSRTSGNYGYTF
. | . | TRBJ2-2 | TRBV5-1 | TGCGCCAGCAGCTTGGCCTCCGGGAACACCGGGGAGCTGTTTTTT | CASSLASGNTGELFF
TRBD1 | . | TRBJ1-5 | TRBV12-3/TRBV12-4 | TGTGCCAGCAGCCTACAGGGGGATCAGCCCCAGCATTTT | CASSLQGDQPQHF
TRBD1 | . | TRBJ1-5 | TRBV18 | TGTGCCAGCTCTGGGACAGGGGGAGAATATAGCAATCAGCCCCAGCATTTT | CASSGTGGEYSNQPQHF
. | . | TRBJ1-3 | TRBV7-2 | TGTGCCAGCAGCCAAACAGGAAACTCTGGAAACACCATATATTTT | CASSQTGNSGNTIYF
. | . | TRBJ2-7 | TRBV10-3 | TGTGCCATCAGTGACCTCCCGAGTGCAAACGAGCAGTACTTC | CAISDLPSANEQYF